What follows are 9 T cell receptor beta chains derived from one specimen sequenced in a study of CD8 T cells in Susac syndrome. Random hexamers were used to reverse transcribe the RNA input (roughly 0.5 to 1 ug). TCRdb processed the immunoSEQ multiplex PCR reads anew with MiXCR; each CDR3 protein has one entry. The sample has a few hundred thousand distinct CDR3 sequences, about 85% seen once. Sequencing was done on a sample of CD8+ T cells from PBMCs. The receptors come from a human donor with multiple sclerosis.

The rearrangement uses TRBV2 and TRBJ2-2; TRBD2 matches 8 bases. The J segment lost 3 bases and the V segment lost 4 bases, leaving 4 bases of the junction unmatched. This CDR3 region has 15 residues. CDR1 and CDR2 (germline): SNHLY, FYNNEI. The CDR3 is CASSGPAGDTGELFF. The CDR3 nucleotides read TGTGCCAGCAGTGGGCCAGCGGGGGACACCGGGGAGCTGTTTTTT.

The J gene is TRBJ1-6, the V gene TRBV19; 9 bases match TRBD1. This CDR3 region has 15 residues. CDR1 and CDR2 (germline): LNHDA, SQIVND (reference sequence). Trimming removed 3 bases from V and 6 bases from J; junction bases left unmatched: 3. The CDR3 sequence: CASSIRTGVNSPLHF. CDR3 DNA sequence: TGTGCCAGTAGTATCCGGACAGGGGTTAATTCACCCCTCCACTTT. The full variable domain, with the rest looked up from reference TRBV19 and TRBJ1-6, is DGGITQSPKYLFRKEGQNVTLSCEQNLNHDAMYWYRQDPGQGLRLIYYSQIVNDFQKGDIAEGYSVSREKKESFPLTVTSAQKNPTAFYLCASSIRTGVNSPLHFGNGTRLTVT.

The chain recombines TRBV12-3 or TRBV12-4 with TRBJ1-1; possible D gene TRBD1, 6 bases. Trimming removed 5 bases from V and 10 bases from J, with 17 bases in between. The CDR3 runs to 13 residues. CDR3 DNA: TGTGCCAGCAGTCTACAGGGTGGGCTTTCAGCTTTCTTT. This gives the protein CASSLQGGLSAFF.

V usage is TRBV7-9 and J usage is TRBJ2-5; D perhaps matches TRBD2 (6 bases). Trimming cost V 3 bases and J 3 bases, with 14 bases left between them. CDR1 and CDR2 from the germline V gene are SEHNR and FQNEAQ (reference sequence). This CDR3 spans 15 amino acids. The CDR3 sequence: CASSFIQASEETQYF. The CDR3 DNA sequence: TGTGCCAGCAGCTTTATCCAGGCTAGCGAAGAGACCCAGTACTTC. Full variable domain (outside the CDR3, taken from reference TRBV7-9 and TRBJ2-5): DTGVSQNPRHKITKRGQNVTFRCDPISEHNRLYWYRQTLGQGPEFLTYFQNEAQLEKSRLLSDRFSAERPKGSFSTLEIQRTEQGDSAMYLCASSFIQASEETQYFGPGTRLLVL.

The chain joins TRBV6-1 to TRBJ2-2; D is unresolved. This CDR3 is 15 amino acids long. Between the trimmed V and J ends, which lost 2 bases and 1 base, there was a span of 8 bases. Per germline, CDR1 MNHNS and CDR2 SASEGT. The CDR3 is CASSERVGNTGELFF. CDR3 sequence (DNA): TGTGCCAGCAGTGAACGGGTCGGGAACACCGGGGAGCTGTTTTTT.

The rearrangement links TRBV28 to TRBJ2-5, with a possible D match to TRBD1 (6 bases). This CDR3 is built from 14 residues. With 6 bases removed from V and 5 bases from J, the gap between germline ends came to 16 bases. Germline V gene lookup returns CDR1 MDHEN and CDR2 SYDVKM. The CDR3 spells CASRGQGIGETQYF. CDR3 nucleotides: TGTGCCAGCAGGGGCCAGGGGATCGGGGAGACCCAGTACTTC.

This chain links TRBV27 with TRBJ2-1, with a tentative D call TRBD2 (5 bases). The CDR3 contains 12 residues. Germline V gene data show CDR1 as MNHEY and CDR2 as SMNVEV (reference sequence). V was cut by 3 bases and J by 11 bases, with 11 bases left in between. The CDR3 coding sequence is TGTGCCAGCAGTTTGGGGAGCCGGCAGCAGTTCTTC. This gives the protein CASSLGSRQQFF.

The chain joins TRBV27 to TRBJ2-1, with 7 bases fitting TRBD2. With 5 bases clipped from V and 7 bases from J, the junction kept 17 bases outside the gene matches. The germline V gene has CDR1 MNHEY and CDR2 SMNVEV (reference sequence). The CDR3 contains 17 residues. The CDR3: CASSPPDWRESYNEQFF. CDR3 DNA sequence: TGTGCCAGCAGTCCTCCCGACTGGCGGGAGTCTTATAATGAGCAGTTCTTC.

This clonotype was recorded at least ten times. The chain is built from TRBV27 and TRBJ2-2, with D hard to call. The CDR3 contains 11 residues. Trimming took 4 bases from V and 4 from J, leaving 1 base between them. Looked up from germline, CDR1 is MNHEY and CDR2 is SMNVEV (reference sequence). As DNA, the CDR3 is TGTGCCAGCAGTTCCACCGGGGAGCTGTTTTTT. It specifies CASSSTGELFF.